This T cell receptor beta chain was sequenced in a study of memory CD4+ T cells and cytomegalovirus serostatus. Study summary: Of the healthy Belgian adults, 9 were CMV seropositive and about two dozen seronegative.

This CDR3 region has 13 residues. From germline, CDR1 is KGHSH and CDR2 LQKENI. V gave up 6 bases and J gave up 5 bases, with 11 bases separating them. As for this clone: Its antigen is as yet unknown.

Single viable CD3+CD4+CD8-CD45RO+ cells were sorted as the memory CD4+ T cells. Regarding the study as a whole: The CMV-associated TCR signature appears largely within the CD4+ memory repertoire. Each of approximately 73 CMV-associated TCRbeta sequences occurred in one to five individuals.

Repertoires were generated with immunoSEQ multiplex PCR, while TCRdb's copy carries only in-frame clones and drops some. The sample shows 25,000 to 35,000 clones, around 76% of them seen only once. The sequence came from an adult in good health and CMV-seronegative. Some clones in this sample may be carry-over from other donors' samples. Sequenced sample: memory CD4+ T cells from blood. The chain links TRBV18 to TRBJ1-5, with D perhaps matching TRBD1 (6 bases). CDR3 amino acids: CASSVGQHQPQHF. CDR3 DNA sequence: TGTGCCAGCTCGGTAGGACAGCATCAGCCCCAGCATTTT.